This entry lists 18 T cell receptor beta chains sequenced from one sample in a study of CD8+ T cells in alopecia areata. After isolation, RNA underwent reverse transcription to generate cDNA as the sequencing template. Assay used: immunoSEQ multiplex PCR; TCRdb lists only in-frame clones, some missing. This sample yields about 120,000 clones, of which over 60% are seen a single time; approximately 2.6% belongs to the top ten. The specimen was CD4+ T cells sorted from blood. All receptors derive from a human donor in good health.

Only a few counts were recorded for this clone. The chain carries TRBV5-6 and TRBJ1-2, with 8 bases fitting TRBD1. Looked up from germline, CDR1 is SGHDT and CDR2 is YYEEEE. The CDR3 has 16 amino acids. Trimming cost V 4 bases and J 5 bases; bases outside gene matches: 13. CDR3 loop: CASSGGTGGTLYGYTF. In DNA, the CDR3 is TGTGCCAGCAGCGGAGGGACAGGTGGAACTCTGTATGGCTACACCTTC.

Details on this clone: A read error is likely, as this CDR3 ends without the conserved phenylalanine or tryptophan. The V and J genes are TRBV9 and TRBJ2-3, with D unresolved. The V gene lost 7 bases and the J gene lost 4 bases, with 10 bases spanning the gap. The germline CDR1 and CDR2 sequences are SGDLS and YYNGEE. The length of the CDR3 is 12 residues. In nucleotides, the CDR3 is TGTGCCAGCTCACGAGGAGCAGATACGCAGTATCTT. It specifies CASSRGADTQYL.

The chain's CDR3 is CSAGPEDNEQFF. The CDR3 DNA sequence: TGCAGCGCCGGACCAGAGGACAATGAGCAGTTCTTC. The rearrangement joins TRBV29-1 to TRBJ2-1; D is unresolved. Trimming shortened V by 7 bases and J by 5 bases, and 12 bases separated the two germline ends. The length of the CDR3 is 12 residues. Germline V gives CDR1 SQVTM, CDR2 ANQGSEA.

The rearrangement uses TRBV2 and TRBJ2-3; tentatively, D is TRBD2 (5 bases). The CDR3 is 15 residues long. Germline V gives CDR1 SNHLY, CDR2 FYNNEI. The V and J ends lost 10 bases and 0 bases respectively, with 17 bases between them. The CDR3 DNA reads as TGTGCCAACGCTCAAAGCCAGCGGAGCACAGATACGCAGTATTTT. Protein sequence: CANAQSQRSTDTQYF.

In its sample, this clone was seen a few times. The V gene is TRBV29-1, the J gene TRBJ1-1; 9 bases match TRBD1. The CDR3 is 15 amino acids. In germline, CDR1 is SQVTM, CDR2 ANQGSEA. Trimming took 5 bases from V and 1 from J; bases not matched to a gene: 8. Written as DNA, the CDR3 is TGCAGCGTTTCCGCCCCGGGACAGGGGAACACTGAAGCTTTCTTT. Encoded protein: CSVSAPGQGNTEAFF.

The genes are TRBV11-3 and TRBJ2-3, with D tentatively TRBD2 (6 bases). Germline V gene sequence: CDR1 SGHNT, CDR2 YENEEA. CDR3 length equals 14 residues. V lost 2 bases, J lost 2 bases, and 8 bases lay in between. CDR3 DNA sequence: TGTGCCAGCAGCTTATGGGGGGTCACAGATACGCAGTATTTT. Amino acids: CASSLWGVTDTQYF. The complete variable domain, with remaining parts taken from reference TRBV11-3 and TRBJ2-3, reads EAGVVQSPRYKIIEKKQPVAFWCNPISGHNTLYWYLQNLGQGPELLIRYENEEAVDDSQLPKDRFSAERLKGVDSTLKIQPAELGDSAVYLCASSLWGVTDTQYFGPGTRLTVL.

This clone was observed a few times. The chain is built from TRBV29-1 and TRBJ1-1; unclear D gene. In germline, CDR1 is SQVTM, CDR2 ANQGSEA. The CDR3 is made up of 12 amino acids. Trimming removed 7 bases from V and 2 bases from J, with 11 bases in between. The CDR3 nucleotides read TGCAGCGCGGGGAACCGTAACACTGAAGCTTTCTTT. Its protein is CSAGNRNTEAFF. Complete variable domain (other parts from reference TRBV29-1 and TRBJ1-1): SAVISQKPSRDICQRGTSLTIQCQVDSQVTMMFWYRQQPGQSLTLIATANQGSEATYESGFVIDKFPISRPNLTFSTLTVSNMSPEDSSIYLCSAGNRNTEAFFGQGTRLTVV.

The chain employs TRBV19 and TRBJ1-2; TRBD1 matches at 7 bases. CDR3 size: 13 residues. Trimming at V came to 5 bases and at J to 6 bases, leaving 6 bases not matched to a gene. Germline values: CDR1 LNHDA, CDR2 SQIVND (reference sequence). CDR3 DNA sequence: TGTGCCAGTAGTTTCAGGGGGACTGATGGCTACACCTTC. Amino acids: CASSFRGTDGYTF. The full variable domain, with the rest looked up from reference TRBV19 and TRBJ1-2, is DGGITQSPKYLFRKEGQNVTLSCEQNLNHDAMYWYRQDPGQGLRLIYYSQIVNDFQKGDIAEGYSVSREKKESFPLTVTSAQKNPTAFYLCASSFRGTDGYTFGSGTRLTVV.

V gene TRBV14 combines with J gene TRBJ2-7; D remains unclear. This CDR3 is 16 amino acids long. V was clipped by 5 bases and J by 3 bases, with 20 bases between them. The V gene's germline CDR1 is SGHDN and CDR2 FVKESK. The CDR3 region has the DNA TGTGCCAGCAGCAGAAATACCGTTCCGAAGGTCTACGAGCAGTACTTC. Residues: CASSRNTVPKVYEQYF.

The chain combines TRBV7-9 with TRBJ2-6, with TRBD1 as a possible D gene (7 bases). The CDR3 contains 18 residues. The germline V gene encodes CDR1 SEHNR and CDR2 FQNEAQ (reference sequence). Trimming took off 5 bases at V and 0 bases at J, with 17 bases between the two ends. CDR3 nucleotide sequence: TGTGCCAGCAGCCCGACAGGGAGGTTAACCTCTGGGGCCAACGTCCTGACTTTC. It is translated as CASSPTGRLTSGANVLTF.

The chain combines TRBV9 with TRBJ2-5, with D possibly matching TRBD2 (6 bases). Germline V lookup: CDR1 SGDLS, CDR2 YYNGEE. V was pared by 0 bases and J by 1 base, with 13 bases between. The CDR3 length is 16 residues. The CDR3 here is CASSVVSAGPQETQYF. The CDR3 region has the DNA TGTGCCAGCAGCGTAGTGAGTGCGGGACCCCAAGAGACCCAGTACTTC.

This clone has only a few counts. The chain employs TRBV19 and TRBJ2-4, with D perhaps TRBD1 or TRBD2 (5 bases each). The CDR3 covers 13 residues. The V gene lost 10 bases and the J gene lost 6 bases, with 16 bases spanning the gap. Germline assignment: CDR1 LNHDA and CDR2 SQIVND (reference sequence). Written as DNA, the CDR3 is TGTGCCACTACGAGAGGGGCTGGAAACATTCAGTACTTC. This gives the protein CATTRGAGNIQYF.

CDR3 amino acids: CAWSRDSYGNTIYF. CDR3 bases: TGTGCCTGGAGTAGGGACAGTTATGGAAACACCATATATTTT. J is TRBJ1-3 and V is TRBV30; 7 nucleotides line up with TRBD1. Germline V CDR1 and CDR2: GTSNPN, SVGIG (reference sequence). The CDR3 sequence is 14 residues long. The V and J ends lost 2 bases and 3 bases, in that order; junction bases with no gene match: 4.

This clone was picked up a small number of times. The chain has TRBV4-2 and TRBJ1-2, with 7 nucleotides matching TRBD1. CDR1 and CDR2 from the germline V gene are LGHNA and YNFKEQ. The V gene end was trimmed by 0 bases and the J gene end by 4 bases; junction bases not matched to a gene: 5. The CDR3 length is 15 residues. The CDR3 here is CASSQDEGASYGYTF. CDR3 nucleotide sequence: TGTGCCAGCAGCCAAGATGAGGGGGCGAGCTATGGCTACACCTTC.

This chain links TRBV7-9 with TRBJ1-2, with D possibly TRBD1 on 6 matching bases. With 5 bases removed from V and 7 bases from J, the gap between germline ends came to 14 bases. The CDR3 runs 13 residues. Germline V gene data show CDR1 as SEHNR and CDR2 as FQNEAQ (reference sequence). The CDR3 is CASSLKQGAGYTF. As DNA, the CDR3 is TGTGCCAGCAGCCTAAAACAGGGCGCTGGCTACACCTTC. The full variable domain, completed using reference TRBV7-9 and TRBJ1-2, is DTGVSQNPRHKITKRGQNVTFRCDPISEHNRLYWYRQTLGQGPEFLTYFQNEAQLEKSRLLSDRFSAERPKGSFSTLEIQRTEQGDSAMYLCASSLKQGAGYTFGSGTRLTVV.

The chain carries TRBV11-2 and TRBJ2-6; no firm D call. Germline V gene sequence: CDR1 SGHAT, CDR2 FQNNGV. This CDR3 is 14 amino acids long. Trimming left V 5 bases short and J 6 bases short, with 11 bases between. The CDR3 sequence is CASSQVPSANVLTF. The CDR3 DNA follows: TGTGCCAGCAGCCAAGTCCCGTCGGCCAACGTCCTGACTTTC. Full variable domain (rest looked up from reference TRBV11-2 and TRBJ2-6): EAGVAQSPRYKIIEKRQSVAFWCNPISGHATLYWYQQILGQGPKLLIQFQNNGVVDDSQLPKDRFSAERLKGVDSTLKIQPAKLEDSAVYLCASSQVPSANVLTFGAGSRLTVL.

CDR3 DNA sequence: TGCAGCGTTGAACCCCGTGACCGATCGGATGGCTACACCTTC. Translating gives CSVEPRDRSDGYTF. This chain uses TRBV29-1 with TRBJ1-2; D gene uncertain. Germline CDR1 reads SQVTM; CDR2 reads ANQGSEA. The V end lost 2 bases, the J end lost 6 bases, and 16 bases lay between the germline ends. This CDR3 region has 14 residues.

This chain uses TRBV7-2 with TRBJ2-1, with 8 bases lining up with TRBD2. Germline loops: CDR1 SGHTA, CDR2 FQGNSA. This CDR3 comprises 16 residues. V dropped 4 bases and J dropped 6; count of bases not matched to a gene: 11. CDR3 residues: CASSWGSGTRRNEQFF. In DNA, the CDR3 is TGTGCCAGCAGCTGGGGTAGTGGGACTAGACGCAATGAGCAGTTCTTC.